The 18 T cell receptor beta chains below were found in one sample sequenced in a study of CD8 T cells in ankylosing spondylitis listed by TCRdb under 2017. Study-wide conclusions, independent of this receptor: A TCR beta motif of eight highly homologous amino acid variants appeared characteristic of blood from ankylosing spondylitis patients.

For these receptors, no antigen is known. Libraries were constructed by 5' RACE. Reads for this sample came from an Illumina HiSeq 2500. TCRdb's own reprocessing of the public reads used fastp at Q25 and MiXCR and kept productive beta chains. Identical CDR3 protein sequences are pooled into one entry, listed with their most common genes and DNA. The sample table holds 500,000 to 650,000 distinct CDR3 sequences, of which over 4% were seen once. Roughly 3.2% of the sample comes from the top ten. Sequencing was carried out using blood, either unsorted or a sorted T cell fraction (not recorded which). These receptors came from a male donor with ankylosing spondylitis.

This clonotype was detected many times. The chain combines TRBV20-1 with TRBJ2-5; 10 nucleotides align to TRBD2. This CDR3 has 16 amino acids. The ends lost 0 bases at V and 5 bases at J; junction bases unmatched: 9. Looked up from germline, CDR1 is DFQATT and CDR2 is SNEGSKA (reference sequence). DNA of the CDR3: TGCAGTGCTAGAGATTACCAGCGGGGGGGCAGGGAGACCCAGTACTTC. It codes for CSARDYQRGGRETQYF.

This clonotype was detected ten times or more. This rearrangement joins TRBV4-2 to TRBJ2-1, with 10 bases that match TRBD1. With 0 bases clipped from V and 9 bases from J, the junction kept 11 bases outside the gene matches. Germline V lookup: CDR1 LGHNA, CDR2 YNFKEQ. CDR3 length: 17 residues. CDR3 region: CASSQDMSGQGRFEQFF. DNA of the CDR3: TGTGCCAGCAGCCAAGATATGTCGGGACAGGGGAGGTTTGAGCAGTTCTTC.

The table lists this clonotype with many counts. The chain employs TRBV5-1 and TRBJ1-1; D is perhaps TRBD1 (6 bases). CDR3 length equals 14 residues. CDR1 is SGHRS and CDR2 is YFSETQ in the germline V gene. V lost 1 base and J lost 3, with 10 bases in between. Here the CDR3 DNA reads TGCGCCAGCAGCTTGCACAGGGCGGACACTGAAGCTTTCTTT. It encodes CASSLHRADTEAFF.

Here the CDR3 DNA reads TGTGCCGCCGGAGGGGGCGGGAACACCGGGGAGCTGTTTTTT. It codes for CAAGGGGNTGELFF. This rearrangement joins TRBV24-1 to TRBJ2-2; perhaps TRBD1 as D (7 bases). The CDR3 is 14 amino acids. Germline lookup yields CDR1 KGHDR and CDR2 SFDVKD. Between the trimmed V and J ends, which lost 12 bases and 1 base, there was a span of 14 bases.

This clonotype was seen only a few times. The V gene is TRBV2, the J gene TRBJ2-7, with 9 bases matching TRBD2. Germline V gene sequence: CDR1 SNHLY, CDR2 FYNNEI. The CDR3 has 17 residues. J gave up 6 bases and V 3 bases, and 15 bases lay outside the gene matches. CDR3 DNA: TGTGCCAGCAGTGAGAGGTTAGCGGGGGACATAATCGGCGAGCAGTACTTC. Translation gives CASSERLAGDIIGEQYF.

Regarding this clonotype: This sequence may be a read error, since a much larger clone differs from it by one base. The rearrangement joins TRBV20-1 to TRBJ2-7; the D call may be TRBD1 or TRBD2 (5 bases each). The CDR3 sequence is 11 residues long. V gave up 1 base and J gave up 5 bases, with 6 bases separating them. CDR1 is DFQATT, CDR2 SNEGSKA, per germline (reference sequence). The CDR3 sequence is CSARGGNEQYF. The CDR3 bases are TGCAGTGCTAGAGGGGGGAACGAGCAGTACTTC.

The sample holds many counts of this clonotype. This chain connects TRBV5-1 to TRBJ2-1, with D tentatively TRBD2 (6 bases). CDR1 and CDR2 (germline): SGHRS, YFSETQ. The CDR3 has 18 amino acids. The V end lost 3 bases, the J end lost 4 bases, and 23 bases lay between the germline ends. The CDR3 nucleotides are TGCGCCAGCAGCTCCCTTGGTAGCGGCCCACTTAAATACAATGAGCAGTTCTTC. Encoded protein: CASSSLGSGPLKYNEQFF.

This clonotype was counted a few times. This chain connects TRBV6-5 to TRBJ1-1; D unresolved. CDR3 length: 11 amino acids. V lost 7 bases and J 6 bases, leaving 9 bases between the germline ends. The germline CDR1 and CDR2 sequences are MNHEY and SVGAGI. The DNA of the CDR3 is TGTGCCAGCACGGGCCCCTCTGAAGCTTTCTTT. This sequence encodes CASTGPSEAFF.

This clonotype occurred many times. The chain has TRBV12-3 or TRBV12-4 and TRBJ1-5; D is unresolved. This CDR3 contains 20 residues. V was trimmed by 1 base and J by 1 base, leaving 23 bases between them. In DNA form, the CDR3 reads TGTGCCAGCAGTTTAGTAGCCAGGTTTAATTCGGCACCGAGCAATCAGCCCCAGCATTTT. Amino acids: CASSLVARFNSAPSNQPQHF.

Ten or more counts support this clonotype. The chain is built from TRBV20-1 and TRBJ1-5, with 7 nucleotides matching TRBD1. CDR3 length equals 13 residues. The V gene's germline CDR1 is DFQATT and CDR2 SNEGSKA (reference sequence). Germline trimming cut 4 bases from V and 7 bases from J; bases unmatched to any gene: 7. The CDR3 DNA reads TGCAGTGCTATGTCAGGGGGTGGCCAGCCCCAGCATTTT. This gives the protein CSAMSGGGQPQHF.

This clonotype was observed at least ten times. This chain links TRBV6-1 with TRBJ2-5; a weak D match, TRBD2 (5 bases). CDR1 is MNHNS and CDR2 is SASEGT in the germline V gene. The V and J ends lost 6 bases and 5 bases respectively, with 19 bases between them. CDR3 length: 15 amino acids. CDR3 protein: CASSRVAGLAETQYF. The CDR3, as DNA: TGTGCCAGCAGCCGGGTGGCGGGCCTGGCTGAGACCCAGTACTTC.

The sample holds many counts of this clonotype. The chain recombines TRBV7-2 with TRBJ1-1, with 7 bases matching TRBD1. This CDR3 is built from 13 residues. In germline, CDR1 is SGHTA, CDR2 FQGNSA. The ends lost 5 bases at V and 11 bases at J; junction bases unmatched: 11. The CDR3 loop is CASSVKTGLVAFF. The DNA of the CDR3 is TGTGCCAGCAGCGTAAAGACAGGGTTGGTTGCTTTCTTT.

This clonotype was observed many times. The chain uses TRBV12-3 or TRBV12-4 and TRBJ1-5, with D unresolved. The CDR3 has 17 amino acids. Trimming cost V 1 base and J 0 bases, with 13 bases left between them. Here the CDR3 DNA reads TGTGCCAGCAGTTTAGGTGGGGTCTACCATAGCAATCAGCCCCAGCATTTT. Protein product: CASSLGGVYHSNQPQHF.

The chain recombines TRBV5-1 with TRBJ2-7, with D perhaps TRBD2 (5 bases). Trimming pared 0 bases from V and 2 bases from J, leaving 18 bases between. The CDR3 runs to 17 residues. Germline values: CDR1 SGHRS, CDR2 YFSETQ. The CDR3 here is CASSLGSERRGAYEQYF. The CDR3 DNA reads TGCGCCAGCAGCTTGGGCTCCGAGCGGAGAGGAGCCTACGAGCAGTACTTC.

At least ten counts were recorded for this clonotype. The rearrangement links TRBV10-3 to TRBJ2-5, with 8 bases that match TRBD2. The ends lost 4 bases at V and 0 bases at J; junction bases unmatched: 1. From germline, CDR1 is ENHRY and CDR2 SYGVKD. The CDR3 runs 14 residues. The CDR3 bases are TGTGCCATCAGTGTCGGGGGGGACCAAGAGACCCAGTACTTC. Its translation: CAISVGGDQETQYF.

This clonotype was seen repeatedly, ten times or more. The chain carries TRBV4-3 and TRBJ2-2, with TRBD1 as a possible D gene (6 bases). Germline V gene data show CDR1 as LGHNA and CDR2 as YSLEER. V was shortened by 4 bases and J by 7 bases, with 19 bases between the two germline ends. The CDR3 has 16 residues. CDR3 bases: TGCGCCAGCAGCCGGGGCAGGGGCTTAGGGAACGGGGAGCTGTTTTTT. Residues: CASSRGRGLGNGELFF.

This clonotype came up many times. This chain uses TRBV7-9 with TRBJ2-1, with 9 bases aligning to TRBD1. The V segment lost 4 bases and the J segment 2 bases; nucleotides outside the gene matches: 6. Germline assignment: CDR1 SEHNR and CDR2 FQNEAQ (reference sequence). This CDR3 has 16 residues. The CDR3 coding sequence is TGTGCCAGCAGCTCCATCGGGACAGGGCCCTACAATGAGCAGTTCTTC. It encodes CASSSIGTGPYNEQFF.

This clonotype was observed a few times. The chain links TRBV7-2 to TRBJ2-3; the match to TRBD2 covers 13 bases. Germline V gives CDR1 SGHTA, CDR2 FQGNSA. J gave up 4 bases and V 5 bases, and 3 bases lay outside the gene matches. CDR3 length: 15 amino acids. The CDR3 protein is CASSTGLAGADTQYF. CDR3 coding DNA: TGTGCCAGCAGCACCGGACTAGCGGGAGCAGATACGCAGTATTTT.